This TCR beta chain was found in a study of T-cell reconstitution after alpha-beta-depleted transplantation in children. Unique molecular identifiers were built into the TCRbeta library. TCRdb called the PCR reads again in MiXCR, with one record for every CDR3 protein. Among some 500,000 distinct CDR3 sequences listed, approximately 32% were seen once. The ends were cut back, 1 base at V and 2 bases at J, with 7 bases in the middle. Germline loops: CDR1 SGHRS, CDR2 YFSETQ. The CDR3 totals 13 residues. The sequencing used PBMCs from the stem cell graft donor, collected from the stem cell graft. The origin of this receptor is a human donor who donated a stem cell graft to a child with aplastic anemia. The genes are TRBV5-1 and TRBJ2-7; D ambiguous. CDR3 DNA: TGCGCCAGCAGCTTGCGTTCAGCCTACGAGCAGTACTTC. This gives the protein CASSLRSAYEQYF.